This T cell receptor (beta chain) was identified in a study of cytomegalovirus exposure and HLA in healthy donors. Study as a whole: Inside one of the first data releases sat about 85 million unique TCRs taken from HLA-typed donors. Whole-study findings and limits: The authors listed 180 or so TCR beta chains as cytomegalovirus-associated.

Details on this clone: As yet, its antigen is unknown.

V was clipped by 5 bases and J by 7 bases; unmatched bases: 10. The germline gives CDR1 SGHAT, CDR2 FQNNGV. The length of the CDR3 is 15 residues. The PCR was carried out with 60 Vbeta primers and 13 Jbeta primers. Assay used: immunoSEQ multiplex PCR; TCRdb lists only in-frame clones, some missing. The repertoire has some 120,000 clones, 79% of them found once; the top ten carry around 4.5%. V usage is TRBV11-2 and J usage is TRBJ2-2; 7 bases agree with TRBD2. The origin of this receptor is a man aged 25 to 45 in good health and CMV-seropositive. Sequenced input: PBMCs. The DNA for the CDR3 is TGTGCCAGCAGCCCAAGGCGGGAGTCGGGCGGGGAGCTGTTTTTT. It translates to CASSPRRESGGELFF.